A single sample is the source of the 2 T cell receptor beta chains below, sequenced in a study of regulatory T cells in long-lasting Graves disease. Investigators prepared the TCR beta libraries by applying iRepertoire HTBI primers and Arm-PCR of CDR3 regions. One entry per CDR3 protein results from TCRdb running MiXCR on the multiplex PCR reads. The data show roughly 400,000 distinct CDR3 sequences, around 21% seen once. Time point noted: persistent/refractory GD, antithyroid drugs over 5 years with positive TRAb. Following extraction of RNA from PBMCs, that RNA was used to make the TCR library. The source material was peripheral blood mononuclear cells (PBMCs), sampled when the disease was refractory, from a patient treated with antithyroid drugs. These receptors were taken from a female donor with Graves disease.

In DNA form, the CDR3 reads TGTGCCAGCAGCCAAGATCCAAAACCCTACGAGCAGTACTTC. This gives the protein CASSQDPKPYEQYF. The chain joins TRBV4-2 to TRBJ2-7; D is unresolved. CDR1 is LGHNA, CDR2 YNFKEQ, per germline. V was shortened by 0 bases and J by 2 bases, with 8 bases between the two germline ends. The CDR3 length is 14 residues.

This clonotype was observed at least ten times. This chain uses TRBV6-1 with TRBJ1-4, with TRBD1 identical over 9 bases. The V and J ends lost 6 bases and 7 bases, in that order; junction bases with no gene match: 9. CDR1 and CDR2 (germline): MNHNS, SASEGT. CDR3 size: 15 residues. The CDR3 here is CASRNPTGGSEKLFF. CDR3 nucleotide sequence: TGTGCCAGCAGAAACCCGACAGGGGGTAGTGAAAAACTGTTTTTT.